This T cell receptor (beta chain) was recovered during a study of radiotherapy plus CTLA-4 blockade in lung cancer. Study summary: Disease control was present in 30% to 40% of patients, and objective responses in around 18%. Findings and limits, study-wide: Clones of tumor-derived TCRs expanded in blood after radiotherapy plus ipilimumab. Alongside interferon-beta, early blood T cell clone dynamics were reportedly the best predictor of response.

Profiling relied on immunoSEQ multiplex PCR, and the TCRdb table lists in-frame clones only, not all of them. This sample has 65,000 to 95,000 clones; approximately 86% occur once, and the top ten carry over 0.85%. Treatment of patients with chemo-refractory metastatic non-small-cell lung cancer consisted of focal radiation plus CTLA-4 blockade with ipilimumab. About this clone itself: No antigen is known for it.

V was cut by 3 bases and J by 5 bases, with 16 bases left in between. Germline V gene data show CDR1 as KGHSH and CDR2 as LQKENI. The CDR3 covers 15 residues. V usage is TRBV18 and J usage is TRBJ1-2, with a weak D call TRBD1 (5 bases). This sample comprised peripheral blood, obtained from a patient treated with radiotherapy plus ipilimumab. The sequence came from a human donor with non-small cell lung cancer who had stable disease on radiotherapy plus ipilimumab. CDR3 loop: CASSPDNQGPYGYTF. The CDR3 DNA reads as TGTGCCAGCTCACCTGATAATCAGGGACCTTATGGCTACACCTTC.